The 20 T cell receptor beta chains below all came from one sample that was sequenced in a study of T-cell reconstitution after alpha-beta-depleted transplantation in children (dated by TCRdb to the mid-2010s). The library came from PCR. The sequencing machine was an Illumina HiSeq 2500. Molecular barcoding was employed in the preparation of TCR libraries, with unique molecular identifiers being used to normalize TCRbeta repertoire quantification. TCRdb applied fastp at Q25 and MiXCR to the public reads, then kept only in-frame beta chains. CDR3 protein sequences are deduplicated, and each keeps its most common genes and DNA. In all, the sample holds some 830,000 distinct CDR3 sequences, and roughly 15% of those were seen once. Together, the top ten hold roughly 5% of the sample. Taken with the paper, the label for treatment or condition translates to: allogeneic hematopoietic cell transplantation with graft depleted of TCRalphabeta T cells and CD19 B cells.

Sequencing used PBMCs, mostly from graft donor cells, obtained 360 days after TCRalphabeta/CD19-depleted stem cell transplant. The receptors here all came from a male patient between 5 and 17 years old who had a stem cell transplant for acute lymphoblastic leukemia, so the T cells may come from the graft donor.

This clonotype was seen a few times. J is TRBJ2-6 and V is TRBV7-8; no definite D call. The V end lost 1 base, the J end lost 3 bases, and 10 bases lay between the germline ends. CDR3 length: 16 amino acids. Germline values: CDR1 SGHVS, CDR2 FQNEAQ. The CDR3 region has the DNA TGTGCCAGCAGCTTAGGCTGGCGCGGTGGGGCCAACGTCCTGACTTTC. It encodes CASSLGWRGGANVLTF.

This clonotype was counted a few times. CDR3 sequence reads: CASSLWSSGRWYTGELFF. As DNA, the CDR3 is TGTGCCAGCAGTTTATGGTCTAGCGGGAGATGGTACACCGGGGAGCTGTTTTTT. The gene calls are TRBV27 and TRBJ2-2; 10 bases match TRBD2. The V gene end was trimmed by 1 base and the J gene end by 3 bases; junction bases not matched to a gene: 8. Germline V gene sequence: CDR1 MNHEY, CDR2 SMNVEV (reference sequence). The CDR3 extends over 18 amino acids.

The table lists this clonotype with many counts. This chain joins TRBV7-9 and TRBJ2-7, with D possibly matching TRBD2 (5 bases). Germline lookup yields CDR1 SEHNR and CDR2 FQNEAQ (reference sequence). Trimming stripped 2 bases from V and 4 bases from J, with 12 bases between. The CDR3 is made up of 14 amino acids. CDR3 coding DNA: TGTGCCAGCAGCTTATTCAGCGGTGGTTACGAGCAGTACTTC. It translates to CASSLFSGGYEQYF. The full variable domain, its missing parts supplied by reference TRBV7-9 and TRBJ2-7, is DTGVSQNPRHKITKRGQNVTFRCDPISEHNRLYWYRQTLGQGPEFLTYFQNEAQLEKSRLLSDRFSAERPKGSFSTLEIQRTEQGDSAMYLCASSLFSGGYEQYFGPGTRLTVT.

V gene TRBV3-1 combines with J gene TRBJ1-3, with D perhaps matching TRBD1 (6 bases). Germline V CDR1 and CDR2: LGHDT, YNNKEL (reference sequence). V lost 3 bases and J 2 bases, leaving 14 bases between the germline ends. The CDR3 runs 16 residues. Here the CDR3 DNA reads TGTGCCAGCAGCCATACAGGACCAGGGGCTGGAAACACCATATATTTT. Encoded protein: CASSHTGPGAGNTIYF.

In its sample, this clonotype was seen many times. The chain employs TRBV5-1 and TRBJ2-5, with TRBD1 matching over 10 bases. V lost 6 bases, J lost 5 bases, and 7 bases stayed unmatched. Per the germline V gene, CDR1 is SGHRS and CDR2 is YFSETQ. The CDR3 length is 14 residues. The CDR3 sequence is CASTSGTGDETQYF. The CDR3 DNA reads TGCGCCAGCACCTCCGGGACAGGGGATGAGACCCAGTACTTC.

With regard to this clonotype: An end of the junction does not agree with germline; a read error may underlie this. The chain is built from TRBV7-9 and TRBJ2-1, with 11 bases that match TRBD2. The CDR3 is 17 amino acids. The germline CDR1 and CDR2 sequences are SEHNR and FQNEAQ (reference sequence). This CDR3 reads CASSSLFSGRAYSEQFF. CDR3 bases: TGTGCCAGCAGCTCATTATTTAGCGGGAGGGCCTACAGTGAGCAGTTCTTC.

This clonotype was seen many times. The chain recombines TRBV6-5 with TRBJ2-7; 9 bases line up with TRBD1. Losses at the gene ends were 2 bases for V and 2 bases for J; bases not matched to a gene: 4. The CDR3 has 15 amino acids. CDR1 and CDR2 (germline): MNHEY, SVGAGI. The CDR3 coding sequence is TGTGCCAGCAGTTACCAGGACAGGGGACCCTACGAGCAGTACTTC. Translating gives CASSYQDRGPYEQYF.

The rearrangement uses TRBV10-3 and TRBJ2-3, with 7 bases fitting TRBD1. V dropped 0 bases and J dropped 3; count of bases not matched to a gene: 12. The CDR3 totals 18 residues. Germline lookup yields CDR1 ENHRY and CDR2 SYGVKD. CDR3 bases: TGTGCCATCAGTGAGTCGAATCTTAGGGACAGCGAGACAGATACGCAGTATTTT. It encodes CAISESNLRDSETDTQYF.

The chain recombines TRBV12-3 or TRBV12-4 with TRBJ2-7; 12 bases are a match to TRBD1. The CDR3 sequence is 12 residues long. Losses at the gene ends were 6 bases for V and 11 bases for J; bases not matched to a gene: 5. CDR3 sequence (DNA): TGTGCCAGCAGCCCGGGACAGGGGGCTAAGTACTTC. As protein: CASSPGQGAKYF.

The J gene is TRBJ1-6, the V gene TRBV7-6, with 10 bases fitting TRBD1. In germline, CDR1 is SGHVS, CDR2 FNYEAQ. Trimming took 5 bases from V and 7 from J; bases not matched to a gene: 5. CDR3 length: 15 residues. CDR3 sequence (DNA): TGTGCCAGCAGCGCAGGGACAGGGGTGAATTCACCCCTCCACTTT. This translates into CASSAGTGVNSPLHF.

The V and J genes are TRBV18 and TRBJ1-2, with TRBD1 matching over 8 bases. V lost 3 bases to trimming and J lost 6 bases; unmatched junction nucleotides: 9. Germline V gene data show CDR1 as KGHSH and CDR2 as LQKENI. The CDR3 length is 15 residues. CDR3 sequence reads: CASSPVTGGLDGYTF. CDR3 sequence (DNA): TGTGCCAGCTCACCGGTTACAGGGGGACTCGATGGCTACACCTTC.

This clonotype was recorded a few times. CDR3 nucleotide sequence: TGCAGTGCTAGAACTCCCGGAGGGACCCAGTACTTC. This codes for CSARTPGGTQYF. The chain carries TRBV20-1 and TRBJ2-5; D may be TRBD2 (5 bases). Germline V CDR1 and CDR2: DFQATT, SNEGSKA (reference sequence). CDR3 size: 12 residues. The V and J ends lost 2 bases and 7 bases respectively, with 11 bases between them.

The chain is built from TRBV20-1 and TRBJ2-1; D might be TRBD2 (6 bases). Germline CDR1 DFQATT, CDR2 SNEGSKA (reference sequence). The V end was cut by 5 bases, the J end by 10 bases, with 15 bases between. CDR3 length: 12 amino acids. The CDR3 DNA sequence: TGCAGTGCTCGCCGGGAGTATAACGAGCAGTTCTTC. The encoded protein is CSARREYNEQFF.

This clonotype occurred a few times. V usage is TRBV6-5 and J usage is TRBJ2-7; no reliable D call. The germline V gene encodes CDR1 MNHEY and CDR2 SVGAGI. V lost 1 base to trimming and J lost 0 bases, with 7 bases between them. The CDR3 totals 14 residues. The CDR3 coding sequence is TGTGCCAGCAGTTACTTCCAGGACTCCTACGAGCAGTACTTC. Protein: CASSYFQDSYEQYF.

The chain has TRBV5-1 and TRBJ2-3; D is unresolved. The CDR3 is 15 amino acids. Germline V gene lookup returns CDR1 SGHRS and CDR2 YFSETQ. Trimming pared 0 bases from V and 4 bases from J, leaving 12 bases between. The DNA for the CDR3 is TGCGCCAGCAGCTTGGGCCCCAGTAAGGCAGATACGCAGTATTTT. Protein sequence: CASSLGPSKADTQYF.

Only a few counts were recorded for this clonotype. The V and J genes are TRBV5-1 and TRBJ2-5; 8 bases map to TRBD1. CDR1 SGHRS and CDR2 YFSETQ come from the germline V gene. The CDR3 is 16 amino acids. The V and J ends lost 4 bases and 4 bases, in that order; junction bases with no gene match: 12. The CDR3 DNA reads TGCGCCAGCAGCCCAGGACAGGGTTTTGTGGGAGAGACCCAGTACTTC. Translated, it gives CASSPGQGFVGETQYF.

This clonotype was counted between two and nine times. The gene calls are TRBV6-1 and TRBJ2-7; D may be TRBD1 (6 bases). Germline V gene lookup returns CDR1 MNHNS and CDR2 SASEGT. The CDR3 totals 13 residues. Trimming stripped 7 bases from V and 2 bases from J, with 12 bases between. Here the CDR3 reads CASKVQGTYEQYF. DNA of the CDR3: TGTGCCAGCAAGGTACAGGGTACCTACGAGCAGTACTTC.

This chain uses TRBV12-5 with TRBJ2-5; TRBD1 agrees at 9 bases. The CDR3 runs to 16 residues. V lost 1 base and J lost 4; bases outside the gene matches: 7. Germline lookup yields CDR1 LGHNT and CDR2 FRNRAP. The CDR3 nucleotides are TGTGCTAGTGGTTTGGGTAACACAGGGGGCGGAGAGACCCAGTACTTC. Protein product: CASGLGNTGGGETQYF.

This clonotype was recorded at least ten times. The chain carries TRBV5-1 and TRBJ2-1; D ambiguous. Germline-derived CDR1 and CDR2 are SGHRS and YFSETQ. The CDR3 totals 11 residues. Trimming pared 7 bases from V and 12 bases from J, leaving 14 bases between. CDR3 nucleotides: TGCGCCAGCCGTGAGTTAGGTTGGCAGTTCTTC. It yields the protein CASRELGWQFF.

This clonotype was detected a few times. V and J are TRBV20-1 and TRBJ1-2; perhaps TRBD1 as D (6 bases). With 1 base removed from V and 8 bases from J, the gap between germline ends came to 14 bases. The CDR3 extends over 13 amino acids. The germline V gene encodes CDR1 DFQATT and CDR2 SNEGSKA (reference sequence). The CDR3 DNA sequence: TGCAGTGCTAGAGGGCCGGGACATGAGGGCTACACCTTC. It is translated as CSARGPGHEGYTF.